This TCR beta chain stems from a study of Ad26.COV2.S vaccination and SARS-CoV-2 variants. CDR3 length: 15 amino acids. The V end was cut by 1 base, the J end by 5 bases, with 15 bases between. The V gene's germline CDR1 is MGHRA and CDR2 YSYEKL. Treatment described: some 20 received Ad26.COV2.S at low or high dose, single or two shots; 5 received placebo; per-sample allocation not given. Samples analyzed were those drawn on day 63 after the first vaccine or placebo injection. Generated by immunoSEQ multiplex PCR, the TCRdb table keeps only in-frame clones and is missing some. Of a few hundred thousand clones detected, 83% appear once; the ten largest clones hold about 7.4%.

The input for sequencing was peripheral blood, taken in a trial of Ad26.COV2.S vaccine versus placebo. The TCR sequence derives from a person aged 18-60 years who received the Ad26.COV2.S COVID-19 vaccine or a placebo. V gene TRBV4-1 combines with J gene TRBJ2-7; possible D gene TRBD1, 5 bases. The CDR3, as DNA: TGCGCCAGCAGCCAAGCTGAGCCAGGGCCGCACGAGCAGTACTTC. Translating it yields CASSQAEPGPHEQYF.